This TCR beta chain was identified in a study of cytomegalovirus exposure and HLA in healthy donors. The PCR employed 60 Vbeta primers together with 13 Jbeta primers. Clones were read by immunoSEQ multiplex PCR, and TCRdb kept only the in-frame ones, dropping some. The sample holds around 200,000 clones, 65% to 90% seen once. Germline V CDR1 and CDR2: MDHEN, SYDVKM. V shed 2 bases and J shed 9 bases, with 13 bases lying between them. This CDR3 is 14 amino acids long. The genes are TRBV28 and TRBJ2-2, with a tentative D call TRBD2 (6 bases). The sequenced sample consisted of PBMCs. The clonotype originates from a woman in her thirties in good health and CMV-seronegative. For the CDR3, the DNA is TGTGCCAGCAGTTTAGGAGGGTCGAACCGGGAGCTGTTTTTT. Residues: CASSLGGSNRELFF.